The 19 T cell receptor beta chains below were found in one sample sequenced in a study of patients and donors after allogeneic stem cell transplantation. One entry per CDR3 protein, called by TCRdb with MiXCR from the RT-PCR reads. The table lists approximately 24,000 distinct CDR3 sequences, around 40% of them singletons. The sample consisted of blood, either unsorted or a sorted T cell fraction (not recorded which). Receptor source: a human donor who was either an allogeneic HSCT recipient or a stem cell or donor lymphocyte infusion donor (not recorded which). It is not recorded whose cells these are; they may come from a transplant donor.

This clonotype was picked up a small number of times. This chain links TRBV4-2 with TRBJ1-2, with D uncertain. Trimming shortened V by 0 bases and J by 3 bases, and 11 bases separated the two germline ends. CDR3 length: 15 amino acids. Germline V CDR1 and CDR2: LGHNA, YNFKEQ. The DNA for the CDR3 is TGTGCCAGCAGCCAAGACATGGGATCGGACTATGGCTACACCTTC. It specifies CASSQDMGSDYGYTF.

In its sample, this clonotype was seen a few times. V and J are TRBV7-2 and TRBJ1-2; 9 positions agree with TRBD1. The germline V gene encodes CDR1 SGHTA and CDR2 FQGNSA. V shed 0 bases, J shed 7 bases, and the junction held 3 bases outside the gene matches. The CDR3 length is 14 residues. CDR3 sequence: CASSLARDRVGYTF. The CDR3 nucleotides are TGTGCCAGCAGCTTAGCCCGGGACAGGGTTGGCTACACCTTC.

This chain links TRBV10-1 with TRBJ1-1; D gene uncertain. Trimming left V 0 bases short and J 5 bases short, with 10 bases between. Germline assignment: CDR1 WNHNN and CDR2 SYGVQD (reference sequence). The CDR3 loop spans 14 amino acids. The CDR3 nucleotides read TGCGCCAGCAGTGAGTCTGCCGGGAGGACTGAAGCTTTCTTT. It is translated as CASSESAGRTEAFF.

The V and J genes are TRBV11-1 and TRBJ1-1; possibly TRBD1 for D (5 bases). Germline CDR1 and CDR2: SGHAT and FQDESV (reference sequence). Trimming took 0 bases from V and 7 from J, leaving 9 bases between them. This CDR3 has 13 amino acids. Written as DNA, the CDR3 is TGTGCCAGCAGCTTAGCGTTTCAGGGTGAAGCTTTCTTT. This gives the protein CASSLAFQGEAFF.

The CDR3 DNA reads TGTGCCAGCAGTTTATCAGCCCGCTACAATGAGCAGTTCTTC. Translated, it gives CASSLSARYNEQFF. The V call is TRBV12-3 or TRBV12-4, the J call TRBJ2-1; D not resolved. This CDR3 spans 14 amino acids. V lost 2 bases to trimming and J lost 3 bases, with 8 bases between them.

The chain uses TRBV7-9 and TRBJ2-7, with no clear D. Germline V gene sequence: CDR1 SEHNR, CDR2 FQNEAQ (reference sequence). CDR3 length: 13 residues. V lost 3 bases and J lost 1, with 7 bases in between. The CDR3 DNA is TGTGCCAGCAGCTTCAGTGGGTCCTACGAGCAGTACTTC. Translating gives CASSFSGSYEQYF.

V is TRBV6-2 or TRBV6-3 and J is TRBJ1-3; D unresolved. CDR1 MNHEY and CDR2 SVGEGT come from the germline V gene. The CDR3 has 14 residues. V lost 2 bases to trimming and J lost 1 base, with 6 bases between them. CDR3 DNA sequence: TGTGCCAGCAGTTACGGGTTGTCTGGAAACACCATATATTTT. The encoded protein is CASSYGLSGNTIYF.

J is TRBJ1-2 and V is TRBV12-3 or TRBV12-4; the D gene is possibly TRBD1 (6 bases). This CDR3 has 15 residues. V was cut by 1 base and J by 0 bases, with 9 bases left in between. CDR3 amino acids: CASSLGRGSNYGYTF. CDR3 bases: TGTGCCAGCAGTTTAGGCAGGGGCTCTAACTATGGCTACACCTTC.

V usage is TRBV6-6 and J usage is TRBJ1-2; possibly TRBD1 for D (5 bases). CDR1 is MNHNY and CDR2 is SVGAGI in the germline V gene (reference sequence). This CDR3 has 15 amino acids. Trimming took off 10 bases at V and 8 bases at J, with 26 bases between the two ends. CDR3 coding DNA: TGTGCCACCTCAAGTTTCGGGACCAAGGGTGAAGGCTACACCTTC. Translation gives CATSSFGTKGEGYTF.

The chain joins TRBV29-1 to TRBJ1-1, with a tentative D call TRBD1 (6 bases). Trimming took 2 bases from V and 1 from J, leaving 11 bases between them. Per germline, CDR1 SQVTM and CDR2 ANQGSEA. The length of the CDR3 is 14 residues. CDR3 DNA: TGCAGCGTTGAAATAACAGGGTCGAACACTGAAGCTTTCTTT. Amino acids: CSVEITGSNTEAFF. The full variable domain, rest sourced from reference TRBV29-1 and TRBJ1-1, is SAVISQKPSRDICQRGTSLTIQCQVDSQVTMMFWYRQQPGQSLTLIATANQGSEATYESGFVIDKFPISRPNLTFSTLTVSNMSPEDSSIYLCSVEITGSNTEAFFGQGTRLTVV.

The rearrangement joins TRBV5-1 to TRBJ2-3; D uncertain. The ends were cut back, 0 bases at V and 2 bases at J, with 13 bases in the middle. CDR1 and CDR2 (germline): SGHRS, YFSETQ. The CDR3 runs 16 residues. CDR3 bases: TGCGCCAGCAGCTTGGAGGCTAGACCCCCCACAGATACGCAGTATTTT. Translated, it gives CASSLEARPPTDTQYF.

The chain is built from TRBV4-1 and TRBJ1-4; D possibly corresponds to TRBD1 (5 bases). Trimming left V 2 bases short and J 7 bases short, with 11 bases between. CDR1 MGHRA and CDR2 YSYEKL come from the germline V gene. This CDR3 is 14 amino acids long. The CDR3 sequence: CASSQRGAGEKLFF. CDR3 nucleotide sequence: TGCGCCAGCAGCCAAAGGGGCGCGGGTGAAAAACTGTTTTTT.

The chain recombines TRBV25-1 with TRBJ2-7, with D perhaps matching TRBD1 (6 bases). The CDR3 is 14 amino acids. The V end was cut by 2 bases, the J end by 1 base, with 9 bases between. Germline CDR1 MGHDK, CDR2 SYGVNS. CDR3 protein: CASSEPGHSYEQYF. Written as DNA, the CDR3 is TGTGCCAGCAGTGAACCGGGACATTCCTACGAGCAGTACTTC.

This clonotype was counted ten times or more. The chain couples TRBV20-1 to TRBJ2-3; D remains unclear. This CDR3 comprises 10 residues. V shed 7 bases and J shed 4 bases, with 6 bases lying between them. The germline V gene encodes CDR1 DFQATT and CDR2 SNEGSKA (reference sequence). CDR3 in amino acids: CSVPADTQYF. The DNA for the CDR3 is TGCAGTGTCCCAGCAGATACGCAGTATTTT.

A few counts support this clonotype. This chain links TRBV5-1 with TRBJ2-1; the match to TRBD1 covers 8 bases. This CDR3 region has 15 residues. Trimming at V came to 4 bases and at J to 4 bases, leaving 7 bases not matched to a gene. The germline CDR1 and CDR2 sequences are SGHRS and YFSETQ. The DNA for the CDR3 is TGCGCCAGCAGCCCAGGGACAGGAAAATACAATGAGCAGTTCTTC. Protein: CASSPGTGKYNEQFF.

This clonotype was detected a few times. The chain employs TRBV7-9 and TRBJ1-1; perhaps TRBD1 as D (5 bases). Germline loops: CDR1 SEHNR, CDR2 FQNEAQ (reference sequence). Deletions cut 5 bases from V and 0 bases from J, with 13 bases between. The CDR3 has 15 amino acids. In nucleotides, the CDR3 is TGTGCCAGCAGCCCTTCCGGGACGGTGAACACTGAAGCTTTCTTT. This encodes CASSPSGTVNTEAFF. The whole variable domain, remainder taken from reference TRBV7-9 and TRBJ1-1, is DTGVSQNPRHKITKRGQNVTFRCDPISEHNRLYWYRQTLGQGPEFLTYFQNEAQLEKSRLLSDRFSAERPKGSFSTLEIQRTEQGDSAMYLCASSPSGTVNTEAFFGQGTRLTVV.

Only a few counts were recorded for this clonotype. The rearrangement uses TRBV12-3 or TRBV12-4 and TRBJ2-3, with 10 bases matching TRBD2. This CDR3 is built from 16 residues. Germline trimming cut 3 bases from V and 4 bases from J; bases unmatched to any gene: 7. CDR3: CASSFFLAGASDTQYF. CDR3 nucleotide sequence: TGTGCCAGCAGTTTTTTCCTAGCGGGGGCCTCAGATACGCAGTATTTT.

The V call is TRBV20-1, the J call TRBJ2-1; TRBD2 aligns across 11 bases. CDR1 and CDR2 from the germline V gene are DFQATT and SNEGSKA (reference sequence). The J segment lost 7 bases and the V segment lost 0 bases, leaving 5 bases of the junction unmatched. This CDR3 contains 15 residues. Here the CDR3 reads CSARDRLAGRNEQFF. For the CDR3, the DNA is TGCAGTGCTAGAGATAGACTAGCGGGAAGGAATGAGCAGTTCTTC.

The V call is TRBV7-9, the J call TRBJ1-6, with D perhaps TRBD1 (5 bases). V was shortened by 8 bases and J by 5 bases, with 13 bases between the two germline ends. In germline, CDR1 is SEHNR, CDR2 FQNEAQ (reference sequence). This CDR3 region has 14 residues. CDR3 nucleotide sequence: TGTGCCAGCGCCAGGGACCTGGATAATTCACCCCTCCACTTT. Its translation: CASARDLDNSPLHF.